A single sample gave rise to the 21 T cell receptor beta chains below, sequenced in a study of identical twins. TCRdb ran MiXCR on the 5' RACE reads and lists one entry per CDR3 protein. The sample comprises fewer than 650,000 distinct CDR3 sequences, 7.1% of which are singletons, and roughly 1.5% rests with the top ten. This sample was shared with a second study, whose subject was yellow fever vaccine responses in identical twins.

The material sequenced was PBMCs. These receptor sequences come from a woman between 18 and 29 years old in good health.

There are many counts of this clonotype. The rearrangement links TRBV3-1 to TRBJ2-7; D ambiguous. The CDR3 extends over 15 amino acids. The germline gives CDR1 LGHDT, CDR2 YNNKEL (reference sequence). Trimming left V 1 base short and J 0 bases short, with 10 bases between. DNA of the CDR3: TGTGCCAGCAGCCAAGCTGGTTCCAGCTCCTACGAGCAGTACGTC. Amino acid sequence: CASSQAGSSSYEQYV.

In DNA form, the CDR3 reads TGTGCCAGCACCGGGACAGAGTTCGGGGAGACCCAGTACTTC. This translates into CASTGTEFGETQYF. This chain connects TRBV12-3 or TRBV12-4 to TRBJ2-5, with TRBD1 matching over 7 bases. CDR3 length: 14 amino acids. The V and J ends lost 7 bases and 5 bases, in that order; junction bases with no gene match: 10.

This clonotype was seen only a few times. This chain connects TRBV12-3 or TRBV12-4 to TRBJ1-2; possibly TRBD1 for D (5 bases). Trimming cost V 1 base and J 1 base, with 10 bases left between them. CDR3 length equals 15 residues. The CDR3 here is CASSLVGADNYGYTF. For the CDR3, the DNA is TGTGCCAGCAGTTTAGTAGGGGCTGATAACTATGGCTACACCTTC.

This clonotype was observed a handful of times. V gene TRBV12-3 or TRBV12-4 combines with J gene TRBJ2-3; 9 bases are shared with TRBD2. V shed 2 bases and J 4 bases; nucleotides not matched to a gene: 4. The CDR3 spans 15 residues. In nucleotides, the CDR3 is TGTGCCAGCAGTTTAAGGCTAGCGGGACCAGATACGCAGTATTTT. Translated: CASSLRLAGPDTQYF.

V and J are TRBV5-6 and TRBJ2-2, with D uncertain. Germline lookup yields CDR1 SGHDT and CDR2 YYEEEE. This CDR3 region has 14 residues. Deletions cut 4 bases from V and 6 bases from J, with 13 bases between. The CDR3 DNA is TGTGCCAGCAGCCCCGGGCTCTACTCCGGGGAGCTGTTTTTT. It yields the protein CASSPGLYSGELFF.

The chain links TRBV29-1 to TRBJ1-2; D possibly corresponds to TRBD1 (6 bases). The germline gives CDR1 SQVTM, CDR2 ANQGSEA. CDR3 length: 12 amino acids. Trimming left V 7 bases short and J 6 bases short, with 15 bases between. The CDR3 is CSAGENGDGYTF. In nucleotides, the CDR3 is TGCAGCGCAGGGGAAAATGGTGATGGCTACACCTTC. The full variable domain, completed using reference TRBV29-1 and TRBJ1-2, is SAVISQKPSRDICQRGTSLTIQCQVDSQVTMMFWYRQQPGQSLTLIATANQGSEATYESGFVIDKFPISRPNLTFSTLTVSNMSPEDSSIYLCSAGENGDGYTFGSGTRLTVV.

The table lists this clonotype with a few counts. The rearrangement joins TRBV20-1 to TRBJ2-5; the match to TRBD2 covers 7 bases. The ends lost 3 bases at V and 5 bases at J; junction bases unmatched: 12. The V gene's germline CDR1 is DFQATT and CDR2 SNEGSKA (reference sequence). The CDR3 covers 15 residues. CDR3 sequence reads: CSARGTSAGGETQYF. As DNA, the CDR3 is TGCAGTGCTAGGGGTACTAGCGCCGGTGGGGAGACCCAGTACTTC.

This clonotype was detected many times. CDR3 in amino acids: CASSRDYPSTDTQYF. Written as DNA, the CDR3 is TGTGCCAGCAGCCGCGACTACCCTAGCACAGATACGCAGTATTTT. This rearrangement joins TRBV7-2 to TRBJ2-3, with D maybe TRBD2 (5 bases). The CDR3 runs to 15 residues. Germline assignment: CDR1 SGHTA and CDR2 FQGNSA. With 5 bases removed from V and 0 bases from J, the gap between germline ends came to 12 bases. The entire variable domain, with the rest obtained from reference TRBV7-2 and TRBJ2-3, is as follows: GAGVSQSPSNKVTEKGKDVELRCDPISGHTALYWYRQSLGQGLEFLIYFQGNSAPDKSGLPSDRFSAERTGGSVSTLTIQRTQQEDSAVYLCASSRDYPSTDTQYFGPGTRLTVL.

This clonotype has ten or more counts. The chain links TRBV24-1 to TRBJ2-1; D uncertain. This CDR3 has 14 amino acids. The germline gives CDR1 KGHDR, CDR2 SFDVKD. Trimming took off 6 bases at V and 0 bases at J, with 8 bases between the two ends. CDR3 amino acids: CATSLPSSYNEQFF. The CDR3 DNA follows: TGTGCCACCAGTCTACCCAGCTCCTACAATGAGCAGTTCTTC.

Only a few counts were recorded for this clonotype. The chain carries TRBV5-1 and TRBJ2-3; 7 nucleotides line up with TRBD2. The V gene's germline CDR1 is SGHRS and CDR2 YFSETQ. The CDR3 runs to 14 residues. Losses at the gene ends were 6 bases for V and 2 bases for J; bases not matched to a gene: 6. The CDR3 here is CASKRGPSTDTQYF. In DNA form, the CDR3 reads TGCGCCAGCAAGCGGGGCCCTTCCACAGATACGCAGTATTTT.

This clonotype was recorded at least ten times. The rearrangement uses TRBV7-2 and TRBJ2-5; 8 bases map to TRBD1. The V and J ends lost 1 base and 1 base, in that order; junction bases with no gene match: 5. Germline V lookup: CDR1 SGHTA, CDR2 FQGNSA. The CDR3 is 16 amino acids. CDR3 in amino acids: CASSLVGQGIQETQYF. The CDR3 coding sequence is TGTGCCAGCAGCTTAGTCGGACAGGGCATCCAAGAGACCCAGTACTTC.

There are a few counts of this clonotype. The rearrangement uses TRBV7-2 and TRBJ1-2; D gene unclear. The CDR3 loop spans 15 amino acids. V lost 0 bases and J lost 0, with 8 bases in between. In germline, CDR1 is SGHTA, CDR2 FQGNSA. The CDR3, as DNA: TGTGCCAGCAGCTTAGCCGGATCCACTAACTATGGCTACACCTTC. It specifies CASSLAGSTNYGYTF.

This clonotype came up a few times. This chain joins TRBV5-1 and TRBJ2-1; 14 bases match TRBD2. Per the germline V gene, CDR1 is SGHRS and CDR2 is YFSETQ. CDR3 length: 19 residues. V shed 2 bases and J 5 bases; nucleotides not matched to a gene: 12. In DNA form, the CDR3 reads TGCGCCAGCAGCTTCCGACTAGCGGGAGGGGGGGCCTTTCACAATGAGCAGTTCTTC. Translating it yields CASSFRLAGGGAFHNEQFF.

In its sample, this clonotype was seen many times. The chain recombines TRBV6-5 with TRBJ2-3; D is unclear. Germline CDR1 reads MNHEY; CDR2 reads SVGAGI. The V end was cut by 1 base, the J end by 4 bases, with 9 bases between. This CDR3 is 14 amino acids long. The CDR3 is CASSYFGSADTQYF. The CDR3 DNA is TGTGCCAGCAGTTACTTCGGTAGTGCAGATACGCAGTATTTT.

This clonotype has just a few counts. The CDR3 loop reads CASSFFGGTYNEQFF. CDR3 nucleotide sequence: TGTGCCAGCAGTTTTTTCGGCGGGACCTACAATGAGCAGTTCTTC. This chain joins TRBV12-3 or TRBV12-4 and TRBJ2-1, with D perhaps TRBD2 (6 bases). The germline V and J ends were trimmed by 3 bases and 2 bases, with 11 bases remaining between them. The CDR3 extends over 15 amino acids.

There are many counts of this clonotype. This chain links TRBV12-3 or TRBV12-4 with TRBJ1-5; D call uncertain. CDR3 size: 15 residues. Trimming stripped 5 bases from V and 4 bases from J, with 15 bases between. The CDR3 coding sequence is TGTGCCAGCAGTGATGACACCGAGCCGAATCAGCCCCAGCATTTT. Translating it yields CASSDDTEPNQPQHF.

This clonotype was detected many times. V is TRBV29-1 and J is TRBJ2-1, with D hard to call. CDR1 is SQVTM and CDR2 is ANQGSEA in the germline V gene. Trimming took 4 bases from V and 0 from J, leaving 4 bases between them. This CDR3 has 12 amino acids. CDR3 in DNA: TGCAGCGTTGCAAGCTCCTACAATGAGCAGTTCTTC. Its translation: CSVASSYNEQFF.

This clonotype came up a few times. The chain carries TRBV12-3 or TRBV12-4 and TRBJ2-7; TRBD1 is a possible D gene (6 bases). V dropped 6 bases and J dropped 0 bases, with 12 bases sitting between them. The CDR3 has 14 residues. The DNA for the CDR3 is TGTGCCAGCAGCCCCGACAGGAGCTCCTACGAGCAGTACGTC. Protein sequence: CASSPDRSSYEQYV.

The chain employs TRBV10-3 and TRBJ1-5; 7 nucleotides agree with TRBD1. This CDR3 contains 16 residues. Germline CDR1 ENHRY, CDR2 SYGVKD. V was pared by 3 bases and J by 2 bases, with 7 bases of the junction left unmatched. The CDR3, as DNA: TGTGCCATCAGTGACCGACAGGGTACAGGCAATCAGCCCCAGCATTTT. It translates to CAISDRQGTGNQPQHF.

This clonotype was seen at least ten times. V usage is TRBV28 and J usage is TRBJ2-2; unclear D gene. This CDR3 has 15 amino acids. CDR1 is MDHEN, CDR2 SYDVKM, per germline. V lost 6 bases, J lost 1 base, and 12 bases lay in between. DNA of the CDR3: TGTGCCAGCAGCCCTGAGGCAGGGAACACCGGGGAGCTGTTTTTT. Translated: CASSPEAGNTGELFF.

This clonotype was counted a few times. The CDR3 DNA reads as TGTGCCAGCAGCTTAGTTAGTGTTCCCTGGGGGACCCAGTACTTC. Translated, it gives CASSLVSVPWGTQYF. The chain joins TRBV11-2 to TRBJ2-5; D remains unclear. Trimming took 1 base from V and 7 from J, leaving 16 bases between them. The CDR3 has 15 residues. Germline CDR1 and CDR2: SGHAT and FQNNGV.